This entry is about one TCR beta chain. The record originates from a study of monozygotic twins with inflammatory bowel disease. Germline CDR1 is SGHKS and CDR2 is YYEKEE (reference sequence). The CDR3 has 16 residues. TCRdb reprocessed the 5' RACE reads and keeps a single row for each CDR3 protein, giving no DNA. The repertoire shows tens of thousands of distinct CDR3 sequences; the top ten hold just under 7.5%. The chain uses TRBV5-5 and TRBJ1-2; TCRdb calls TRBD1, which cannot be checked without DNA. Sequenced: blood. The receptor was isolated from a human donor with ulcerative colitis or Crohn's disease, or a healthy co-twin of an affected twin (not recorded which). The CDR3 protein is CASSLPWDRKDFGYTF.